In this sample, the clone carrying this TCR beta chain turned up a few times. Its target is unknown. TCRdb reprocessed the reads via MiXCR and lists one record per CDR3 protein. There are about 890,000 distinct CDR3 sequences in the sample; around 31% occur only once, and roughly an eighth lies in the top ten. Trimming cost V 5 bases and J 2 bases; bases outside gene matches: 5. Germline assignment: CDR1 MNHEY and CDR2 SVGEGT. The CDR3 runs to 14 residues. This entry is derived from a study of T cell repertoires in cytomegalovirus infection. Study summary: Recently identified HLA-C-restricted CMV epitopes were used, and well-studied HLA-B-restricted CMV epitopes were used as well. Indications came from public TCR beta signatures; they pointed to CMV infection and to a matching HLA type.

Overall study results and limits: Adding up the frequency of public TCR beta families identified people who carried CMV plus the relevant HLA. HLA-C-restricted TCR beta clonotypes specific for CMV led the ex vivo response.

The rearrangement joins TRBV6-2 or TRBV6-3 to TRBJ2-7, with TRBD2 matching over 8 bases. The sample consisted of cultured CD8+ T cells from PBMCs, taken from culture after CMV antigen stimulation. The sequence was collected from a human donor in good health (CMV status not recorded). Some clones in this sample may be carry-over from other donors' samples. In nucleotides, the CDR3 is TGTGCCAGCAGTCCTCTAGCGGGTCCCTACGAGCAGTACGTC. This encodes CASSPLAGPYEQYV.